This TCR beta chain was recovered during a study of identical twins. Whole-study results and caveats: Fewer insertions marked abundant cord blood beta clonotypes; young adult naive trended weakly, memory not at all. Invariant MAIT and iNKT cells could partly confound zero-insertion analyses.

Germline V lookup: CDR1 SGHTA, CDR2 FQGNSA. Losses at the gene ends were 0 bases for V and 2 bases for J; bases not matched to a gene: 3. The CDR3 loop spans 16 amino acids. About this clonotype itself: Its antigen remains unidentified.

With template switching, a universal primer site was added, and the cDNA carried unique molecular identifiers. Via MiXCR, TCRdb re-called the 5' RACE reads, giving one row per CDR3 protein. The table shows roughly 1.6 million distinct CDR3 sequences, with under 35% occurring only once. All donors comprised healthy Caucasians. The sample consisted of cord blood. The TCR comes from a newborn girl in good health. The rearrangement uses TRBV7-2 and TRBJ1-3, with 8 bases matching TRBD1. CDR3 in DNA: TGTGCCAGCAGCTTAGCCTACAGGGGGGCTGGAAACACCATATATTTT. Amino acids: CASSLAYRGAGNTIYF. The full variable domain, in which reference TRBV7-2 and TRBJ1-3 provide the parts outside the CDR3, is GAGVSQSPSNKVTEKGKDVELRCDPISGHTALYWYRQSLGQGLEFLIYFQGNSAPDKSGLPSDRFSAERTGGSVSTLTIQRTQQEDSAVYLCASSLAYRGAGNTIYFGEGSWLTVV.